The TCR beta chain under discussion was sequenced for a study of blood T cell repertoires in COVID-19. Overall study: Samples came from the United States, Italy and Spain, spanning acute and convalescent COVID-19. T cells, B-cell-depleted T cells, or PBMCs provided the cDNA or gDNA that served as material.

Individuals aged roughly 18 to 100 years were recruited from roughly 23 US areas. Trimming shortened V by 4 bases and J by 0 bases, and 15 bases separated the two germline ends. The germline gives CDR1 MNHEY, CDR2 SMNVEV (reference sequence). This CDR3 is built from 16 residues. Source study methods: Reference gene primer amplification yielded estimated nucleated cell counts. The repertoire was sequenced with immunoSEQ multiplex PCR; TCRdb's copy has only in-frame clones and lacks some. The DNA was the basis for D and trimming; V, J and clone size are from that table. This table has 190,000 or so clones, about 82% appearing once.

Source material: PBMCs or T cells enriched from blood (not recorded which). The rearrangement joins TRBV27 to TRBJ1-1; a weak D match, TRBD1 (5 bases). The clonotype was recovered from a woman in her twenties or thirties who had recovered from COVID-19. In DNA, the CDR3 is TGTGCCAGCAGTTACCCCTCCAGGGCCATGAACACTGAAGCTTTCTTT. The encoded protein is CASSYPSRAMNTEAFF.